The rows below give T cell receptor beta chains drawn from one sample of a study of cytomegalovirus exposure and HLA in healthy donors. Assay used: immunoSEQ multiplex PCR; TCRdb lists only in-frame clones, some missing. The sample records about 130,000 clones, 75% to 85% being singletons. The specimen was PBMCs. These receptors all stem from a woman in her late teens or twenties in good health and CMV-seropositive. CDR3s include the opening cysteine and the closing phenylalanine or tryptophan. D genes are given only for firm matches.

J gene | D gene | V gene | CDR3 protein
TRBJ2-7 | TRBD2 | TRBV28 | CASSPIAGGPLEQYF
TRBJ1-5 | TRBD1 | TRBV4-1 | CASSPAGRGPVQPQHF
TRBJ2-5 | TRBD2 | TRBV19 | CASTRLAGGLGETQYF
TRBJ1-1 | - | TRBV30 | CACLRTVFSEAFF
TRBJ1-4 | - | TRBV2 | CASIGGPLISNEKLFF
TRBJ2-7 | - | TRBV4-1 | CASSQEVAGMTYEQYF
TRBJ2-7 | TRBD1 | TRBV28 | CASSPTSLGQGPEQYF
TRBJ2-2 | - | TRBV13 | CASSLGPGQGGNTGELFF
TRBJ2-3 | - | TRBV11-2 | CASSRQGGADTQYF
TRBJ2-3 | - | TRBV5-8 | CASSPGTSDRDTQYF
TRBJ1-1 | - | TRBV14 | CASSQVKNTEAFF
TRBJ2-7 | - | TRBV6-5 | CASSYYREREQYF
TRBJ2-7 | - | TRBV4-1 | CASSQTVPQGAYEQYF
TRBJ1-5 | TRBD1 | TRBV5-6 | CASSWQGGNQPQHF
TRBJ1-5 | - | TRBV10-1 | CASSESDISNQPQHF
TRBJ2-5 | TRBD1 | TRBV15 | CATSRDRYRGETQYF